The source of this T cell receptor (beta chain) is a study of patients and donors after allogeneic stem cell transplantation. V gave up 4 bases and J gave up 7 bases; unmatched junction bases: 6. The CDR3 spans 14 residues. Germline CDR1 is SEHNR and CDR2 is FQNEAQ (reference sequence). One entry per CDR3 protein, called by TCRdb with MiXCR from the RT-PCR reads. The sample shows some 230,000 distinct CDR3 sequences, about 14% of them seen only once. Details on this clonotype: It may be a read error: a sequence one base away is much more abundant.

The chain couples TRBV7-9 to TRBJ2-2; TRBD1 matches 7 bases. Sequences were obtained from blood, either unsorted or a sorted T cell fraction (not recorded which). This receptor was obtained from a human donor who was either an allogeneic HSCT recipient or a stem cell or donor lymphocyte infusion donor (not recorded which). It is not recorded whose cells these are; they may come from a transplant donor. CDR3 sequence reads: CASSSDREHGELFF. The CDR3 DNA reads as TGTGCCAGCAGCTCCGACAGGGAGCACGGGGAGCTGTTTTTT.